This T cell receptor (beta chain) was sequenced during a study of multiple sclerosis patients with progressive multifocal leukoencephalopathy. Time point given: before natalizumab initiation. The data were produced by immunoSEQ multiplex PCR, yet TCRdb's version contains in-frame clones alone and is incomplete. The sample records roughly 34,000 clones, about 91% being singletons. The germline V gene encodes CDR1 LNHDA and CDR2 SQIVND (reference sequence). This CDR3 has 15 residues. V shed 10 bases and J 8 bases; nucleotides not matched to a gene: 12. The receptor was derived from a human donor with multiple sclerosis. The sample was PBMCs. The chain couples TRBV19 to TRBJ2-1; the match to TRBD2 covers 12 bases. The CDR3 nucleotides read TGTGCCACAAGTAGTCCTAGCGGGAGGGGAGATGAGCAGTTCTTC. Protein: CATSSPSGRGDEQFF.